This TCR beta chain comes out of a study of T-cell reconstitution after alpha-beta-depleted transplantation in children. A word on this clonotype: Its antigen is undetermined. A junction boundary mismatches the germline segment, possibly from a read error.

Study-level points and caveats: TCRbeta diversity was high at day 60 in some patients (a result of surviving recipient T cells and thymic progenitors). Reportedly, roughly two months post-transplant, alpha-beta T cells arose from several hundred expanded graft clones. From newly produced T cells came most of the T-cell counts and diversity one year after transplant.

Construction of the TCRbeta library involved unique molecular identifiers. TCRdb analysed the PCR reads with MiXCR anew, one entry per CDR3 protein. The data hold 900,000 or so distinct CDR3 sequences, with less than 20% observed a single time. Germline V lookup: CDR1 SGHAT, CDR2 FQNNGV. The CDR3 sequence is 9 residues long. This sequence was found in a male patient between 10 and 17 years old who had a stem cell transplant for acute lymphoblastic leukemia, so the T cells may come from the graft donor. The sequences come from PBMCs, mostly from graft donor cells, collected 360 days after TCRalphabeta/CD19-depleted stem cell transplant. This chain links TRBV11-2 with TRBJ2-5, with a possible D match to TRBD2 (5 bases). The CDR3 loop is CASSPPCGF. Here the CDR3 DNA reads TGTGCCAGCAGCCCCCCGTGCGGGTTC.